The following is a T cell receptor (beta chain) sequence with its context. The antigen is unknown. Separate from the approximately 700-subject first cohort was the approximately 110-subject validation cohort, to which the donors belonged. The data were obtained in a study of cytomegalovirus exposure and HLA in healthy donors. Whole-study findings and limits: Some public TCRs appeared in many individuals, while most sequences were rare. High sensitivity and specificity were reportedly achieved when the classifier diagnosed cytomegalovirus status.

This CDR3 spans 17 amino acids. The V gene end was trimmed by 2 bases and the J gene end by 0 bases; junction bases not matched to a gene: 2. In germline, CDR1 is ENHRY, CDR2 SYGVKD. TCRdb's copy holds only in-frame clones and misses some; the assay was immunoSEQ multiplex PCR. This sample has some 70,000 clones; more than 95% occur once, and the top ten carry roughly 2.3%. This chain connects TRBV10-3 to TRBJ2-3, with TRBD2 matching 13 bases. This clonotype originated in a man younger than 30 in good health and CMV-seronegative. Sequenced: PBMCs. This CDR3 is CAISEGTSGASTDTQYF. The DNA of the CDR3 is TGTGCCATCAGTGAGGGGACTAGCGGGGCGAGCACAGATACGCAGTATTTT.